The source of this TCR beta chain is a study of control samples from healthy donors and cancer patients. Data came from immunoSEQ multiplex PCR; TCRdb stores just in-frame clones and leaves some out. The sample has some 140,000 clones, more than 90% seen once. This receptor was obtained from a man aged 25 to 40 in good health. The source material was blood.

CDR3 amino acids: CASSLKVGYTF. The CDR3, as DNA: TGTGCCAGCAGTTTAAAGGTTGGCTACACCTTC. The chain combines TRBV12-3 or TRBV12-4 with TRBJ1-2, with no clear D. The CDR3 extends over 11 amino acids. V lost 2 bases, J lost 7 bases, and 5 bases lay in between.